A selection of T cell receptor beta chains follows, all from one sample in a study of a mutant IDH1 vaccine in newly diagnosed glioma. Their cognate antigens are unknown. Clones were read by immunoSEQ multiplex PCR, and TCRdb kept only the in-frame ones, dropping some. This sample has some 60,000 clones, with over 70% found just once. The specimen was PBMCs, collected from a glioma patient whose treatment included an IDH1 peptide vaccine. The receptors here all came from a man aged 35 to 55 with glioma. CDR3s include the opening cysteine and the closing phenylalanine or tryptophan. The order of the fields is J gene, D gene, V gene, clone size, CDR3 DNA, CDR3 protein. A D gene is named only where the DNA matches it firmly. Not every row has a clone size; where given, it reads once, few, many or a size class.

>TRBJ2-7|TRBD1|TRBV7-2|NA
TGTGCCAGCAGCGAGGACAGGGTGTCGTTCTACGAGCAGTACTTC
CASSEDRVSFYEQYF
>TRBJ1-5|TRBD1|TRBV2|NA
TGTGCCAGCAGGGCGGGACAGGGCCCTAACAATCAGCCCCAGCATTTT
CASRAGQGPNNQPQHF
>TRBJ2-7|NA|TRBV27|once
TGTGCCAGCAGTTTGGGGGCCGGGGGCGAGCAGTACTTC
CASSLGAGGEQYF
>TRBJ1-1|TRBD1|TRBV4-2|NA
TGTGCCAGCAGCCAACGACAGGGGGGGACTGAAGCTTTCTTT
CASSQRQGGTEAFF
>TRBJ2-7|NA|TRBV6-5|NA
TGTGCCAGCAGTCCCCGGGGTCAGCTATACTTC
CASSPRGQLYF
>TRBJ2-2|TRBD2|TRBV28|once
TGTGCCAGCCTAGCGGGAGGGCGGACCGGGGAGCTGTTTTTT
CASLAGGRTGELFF
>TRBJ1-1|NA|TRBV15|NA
TGTGCCACCAGCCGGAGGGGAGATGAAGCTTTCTTT
CATSRRGDEAFF
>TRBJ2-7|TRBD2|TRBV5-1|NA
TGCGCCAGCAGCTGGGGGGGTGAACTAGCGGGAGTTTACGAGCAGTACTTC
CASSWGGELAGVYEQYF
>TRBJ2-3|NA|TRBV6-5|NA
TGTGCCAGCAGTTACGGGGACGCTCTAACAGATACGCAGTATTTT
CASSYGDALTDTQYF
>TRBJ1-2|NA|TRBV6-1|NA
TGTGCCAGTTCAGGGAGTGGCAAGGATGGCTACACCTTC
CASSGSGKDGYTF
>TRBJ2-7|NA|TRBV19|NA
TGTGCCAGTAGTATCAAAGACACCAGCTCCTACGAGCAGTACTTC
CASSIKDTSSYEQYF
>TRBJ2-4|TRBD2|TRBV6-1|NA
TGTGCCAGCAGCACCATGGGCGGGAGTAGTGACATTCAGTACTTC
CASSTMGGSSDIQYF
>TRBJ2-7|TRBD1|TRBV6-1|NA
TGTGCCAGCAGTGAAAGGGGACAGGGTGCCTACGAGCAGTACTTC
CASSERGQGAYEQYF
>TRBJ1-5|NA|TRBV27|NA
TGTGCCAGCAGCGTCCGGGGGATCGGCAATCAGCCCCAGCATTTT
CASSVRGIGNQPQHF
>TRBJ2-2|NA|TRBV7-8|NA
TGTGCCAGCTCCTTGAACACCGGGGAGCTGTTTTTT
CASSLNTGELFF
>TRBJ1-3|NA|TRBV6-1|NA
TGTGCCAGCAGTCCCAGGGTAAGCTCTGGAAACACCATATATTTT
CASSPRVSSGNTIYF
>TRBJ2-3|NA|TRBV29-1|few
TGCAGCGGATGGGTGGGGGCTTATACGCAGTATTTT
CSGWVGAYTQYF
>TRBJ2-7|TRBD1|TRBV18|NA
TGTGCCAGCTCACCAGGGGACAGGACAACCTACGAGCAGTACTTC
CASSPGDRTTYEQYF
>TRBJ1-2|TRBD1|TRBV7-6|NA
TGTGCCAGCAGCTTAGAGGACAGGGTGGATGGCTACACCTTC
CASSLEDRVDGYTF
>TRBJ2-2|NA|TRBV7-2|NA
TGTGCCAGCAGCTTAGTCTCATTCCGGGAGCTGTTTTTT
CASSLVSFRELFF
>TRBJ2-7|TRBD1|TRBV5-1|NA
TGCGCCAGCAGCTTTTCGACAGGGAGCTACGAGCAGTACTTC
CASSFSTGSYEQYF
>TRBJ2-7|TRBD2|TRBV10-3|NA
TGTGCCATCAGGGCTACGACTAGCGGGAGCTACGAGCAGTACTTC
CAIRATTSGSYEQYF
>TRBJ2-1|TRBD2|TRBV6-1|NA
TGTGCCAGCAGTGAAGTTTGGACTAGCGGGAACAATGAGCAGTTCTTC
CASSEVWTSGNNEQFF
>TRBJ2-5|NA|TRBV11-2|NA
TGTGCCAGCAGCTTTAGGCTAGCCTACGGTGAGACCCAGTACTTC
CASSFRLAYGETQYF
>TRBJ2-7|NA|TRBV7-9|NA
TGTGCCAGCAGCTTAGAATTAGCGGTGGCCACCGAGCAGTACTTC
CASSLELAVATEQYF
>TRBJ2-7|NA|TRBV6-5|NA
TGTGCCAGCAGTTACGGGACAACCTACGAGCAGTACTTC
CASSYGTTYEQYF
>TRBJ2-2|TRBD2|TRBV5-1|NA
TGCGCCAGCAGCGCAAGACTAGCGGATAACACCGGGGAGCTGTTTTTT
CASSARLADNTGELFF
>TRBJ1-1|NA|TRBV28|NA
TGTGCCAGCAGTTTATCTGGAAGGGATGCTTTCTTT
CASSLSGRDAFF
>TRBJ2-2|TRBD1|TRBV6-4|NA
TGTGCCAGCAGTGACTCGGCCGGGACAGGGTACGGGGAGCTGTTTTTT
CASSDSAGTGYGELFF
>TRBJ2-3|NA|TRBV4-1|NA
TGCGCCAGCAGCCAAGAGGGGAGACTAAGCACAGATACGCAGTATTTT
CASSQEGRLSTDTQYF
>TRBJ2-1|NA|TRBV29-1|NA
TGCAGCGTGAGGGATGGGAGCTCCTACAATGAGCAGTTCTTC
CSVRDGSSYNEQFF
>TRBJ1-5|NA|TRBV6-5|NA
TGTGCCAGCAGTTTTAGGTTCGGGGCCGCGAATCAGCCCCAGCATTTT
CASSFRFGAANQPQHF
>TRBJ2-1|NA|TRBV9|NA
TGTGCCAGCAGCCCCCCTGATAATGAGCAGTTCTTC
CASSPPDNEQFF
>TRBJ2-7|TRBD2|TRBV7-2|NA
TGTGCCAGCAGCTTAGCCGCTAGCGGGAGTGTTTACGAGCAGTACTTC
CASSLAASGSVYEQYF
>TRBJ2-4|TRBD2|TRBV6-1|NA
TGTGCCAGCAGGGCCGGGGGGGTAAACATTCAGTACTTC
CASRAGGVNIQYF
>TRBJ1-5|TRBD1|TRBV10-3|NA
TGTGCCATCAGTGACGGGACAGTGGTCAATCAGCCCCAGCATTTT
CAISDGTVVNQPQHF
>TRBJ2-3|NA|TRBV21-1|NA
TGTGCCAGCAGCAAAGCCGTAGCGGGATCTAGCACAGATACGCAGTATTTT
CASSKAVAGSSTDTQYF
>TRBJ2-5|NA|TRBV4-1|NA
TGCGCCAGCAGCCGACAGGAAAACCAAGAGACCCAGTACTTC
CASSRQENQETQYF
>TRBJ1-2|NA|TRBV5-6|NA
TGTGCCAGCAGCCAGCTGATACTGAATGGCTACACCTTC
CASSQLILNGYTF
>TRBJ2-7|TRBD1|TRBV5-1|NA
TGCGCCAGCAGCTTGGGGGGGACAGGGATTTCCTACGAGCAGTACTTC
CASSLGGTGISYEQYF
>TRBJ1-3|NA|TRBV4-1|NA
TGCGCCAGCAGCCAACACACTGGAAACACCATATATTTT
CASSQHTGNTIYF
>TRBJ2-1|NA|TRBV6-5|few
TGTGCCAGCAGTTACAATGTGGGTAGGGGATACAATGAGCAGTTCTTC
CASSYNVGRGYNEQFF
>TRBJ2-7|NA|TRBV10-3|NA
TGTGCCATCAGTGAGTCCCAGGGCGGCGACGAGCAGTACTTC
CAISESQGGDEQYF
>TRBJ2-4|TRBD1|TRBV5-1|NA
TGCGCCAGCAGCTCCTCCTCCTTTGACAGGGCTAACATTCAGTACTTC
CASSSSSFDRANIQYF
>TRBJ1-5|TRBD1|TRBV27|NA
TGTGCCAGCTGGGGACAGGGCGGTAATCAGCCCCAGCATTTT
CASWGQGGNQPQHF
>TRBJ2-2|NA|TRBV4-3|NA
TGCGCCAGCAACAAGTGGGGCGGGGAGCTGTTTTTT
CASNKWGGELFF
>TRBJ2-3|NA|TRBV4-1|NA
TGCGCCAGCAGCCTAAGAAGGGGCCCAGATACGCAGTATTTT
CASSLRRGPDTQYF
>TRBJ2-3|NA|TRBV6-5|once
TGTGCCAGCAGTTATAGGGGCTCTAGCACAGATACGCAGTATTTT
CASSYRGSSTDTQYF
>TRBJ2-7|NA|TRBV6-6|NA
TGTGCCAGCAGTCGACAGGACACCTACGAGCAGTACTTC
CASSRQDTYEQYF
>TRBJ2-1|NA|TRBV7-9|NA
TGTGCCAGCAGCTCGGCCGGGGTAAGGGAGCAGTTCTTC
CASSSAGVREQFF
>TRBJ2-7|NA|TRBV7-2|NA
TGTGCCAGCAGCTCCGAACTTGGCTACGAGCAGTACTTC
CASSSELGYEQYF
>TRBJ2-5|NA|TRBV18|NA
TGTGCCAGCTCACCAACGGGAGTAGGAGAGACCCAGTACTTC
CASSPTGVGETQYF